Shown below are 27 T cell receptor beta chains from a single sample sequenced in a study of T cells in Graves' hyperthyroidism and ophthalmopathy. TCR beta CDR3 sequences were amplified from RNA transcripts. HTBI primers were used for first-round RT-PCR of the TCR CDR3. TCRdb independently ran MiXCR on the multiplex PCR reads; one entry per CDR3 protein. The sample carries roughly 740,000 distinct CDR3 sequences, about a sixth recorded once. Input material: blood. Source of these receptors: a man younger than 30 with Graves' hyperthyroidism.

This clonotype was detected many times. The chain links TRBV2 to TRBJ1-5; 7 nucleotides align to TRBD1. The germline V gene has CDR1 SNHLY and CDR2 FYNNEI. This CDR3 comprises 13 residues. Trimming took 6 bases from V and 6 from J; bases not matched to a gene: 5. The DNA for the CDR3 is TGTGCCAGCAGACCAACAGGGGTTCAGCCCCAGCATTTT. Translating it yields CASRPTGVQPQHF. Supplemented by reference TRBV2 and TRBJ1-5, the full variable domain reads EPEVTQTPSHQVTQMGQEVILRCVPISNHLYFYWYRQILGQKVEFLVSFYNNEISEKSEIFDDQFSVERPDGSNFTLKIRSTKLEDSAMYFCASRPTGVQPQHFGDGTRLSIL.

This clonotype has ten or more counts. V is TRBV5-1 and J is TRBJ2-7; no firm D call. CDR3 length: 13 amino acids. The germline V gene encodes CDR1 SGHRS and CDR2 YFSETQ. Trimming took 5 bases from V and 3 from J, leaving 12 bases between them. CDR3 protein: CASRGGTDYEQYF. CDR3 nucleotides: TGCGCCAGCAGGGGTGGAACGGACTACGAGCAGTACTTC.

CDR3 sequence: CATSDLEPASGNTIYF. CDR3 bases: TGTGCCACCAGTGATTTGGAACCAGCCTCTGGAAACACCATATATTTT. This chain joins TRBV24-1 and TRBJ1-3; D gene ambiguous. From germline, CDR1 is KGHDR and CDR2 SFDVKD. With 0 bases removed from V and 0 bases from J, the gap between germline ends came to 8 bases. The CDR3 sequence is 16 residues long.

V is TRBV9 and J is TRBJ2-1, with 9 positions matching TRBD2. The CDR3 extends over 15 amino acids. The germline V gene encodes CDR1 SGDLS and CDR2 YYNGEE. V gave up 3 bases and J gave up 3 bases; unmatched junction bases: 4. The CDR3 sequence: CASSAGLAIYNEQFF. The CDR3 DNA reads as TGTGCCAGCAGCGCCGGACTAGCGATCTACAATGAGCAGTTCTTC.

This clonotype has just a few counts. The chain carries TRBV28 and TRBJ2-1; D is undetermined. CDR3 size: 12 residues. V was shortened by 3 bases and J by 13 bases, with 13 bases between the two germline ends. Germline-derived CDR1 and CDR2 are MDHEN and SYDVKM. CDR3 residues: CASSFPRMFQFF. CDR3 nucleotide sequence: TGTGCCAGCAGTTTCCCAAGGATGTTTCAGTTCTTC.

This clonotype was counted at least ten times. The chain couples TRBV3-1 to TRBJ2-3; tentatively, D is TRBD2 (5 bases). The germline gives CDR1 LGHDT, CDR2 YNNKEL (reference sequence). The CDR3 is 15 amino acids. V lost 0 bases and J lost 4, with 11 bases in between. The CDR3 region is CASSQDLLVADTQYF. The CDR3 nucleotides are TGTGCCAGCAGCCAAGATCTACTAGTTGCAGATACGCAGTATTTT.

This clonotype was found many times. The chain is built from TRBV18 and TRBJ2-7; no clear D. The germline V and J ends were trimmed by 1 base and 0 bases, with 7 bases remaining between them. The CDR3 is 14 amino acids. Germline V CDR1 and CDR2: KGHSH, LQKENI. CDR3 residues: CASSPLSNSYEQYF. Written as DNA, the CDR3 is TGTGCCAGCTCACCACTTAGCAACTCCTACGAGCAGTACTTC. The entire variable domain, with the rest obtained from reference TRBV18 and TRBJ2-7, is as follows: NAGVMQNPRHLVRRRGQEARLRCSPMKGHSHVYWYRQLPEEGLKFMVYLQKENIIDESGMPKERFSAEFPKEGPSILRIQQVVRGDSAAYFCASSPLSNSYEQYFGPGTRLTVT.

This clonotype was detected many times. This rearrangement joins TRBV6-1 to TRBJ1-1; D unresolved. The germline CDR1 and CDR2 sequences are MNHNS and SASEGT. V shed 4 bases and J shed 3 bases, with 12 bases lying between them. This CDR3 is built from 14 residues. The CDR3 nucleotides read TGTGCCAGCAGTGCCCTCCCGACGGACACTGAAGCTTTCTTT. Its translation: CASSALPTDTEAFF.

This clonotype was recorded a few times. The chain is built from TRBV20-1 and TRBJ1-3; no firm D call. This CDR3 has 15 residues. The V end was cut by 5 bases, the J end by 0 bases, with 14 bases between. CDR1 is DFQATT and CDR2 is SNEGSKA in the germline V gene (reference sequence). The CDR3 reads CSALAGFSSGNTIYF. CDR3 nucleotides: TGCAGTGCTTTGGCAGGTTTCTCCTCTGGAAACACCATATATTTT.

This clonotype was counted once. V usage is TRBV7-8 and J usage is TRBJ2-1, with TRBD2 as a possible D gene (5 bases). The J call may be in error: the DNA end matches TRBJ2-7 better. The V gene's germline CDR1 is SGHVS and CDR2 FQNEAQ. This CDR3 has 15 residues. The CDR3 DNA reads TGTGCCAGCAGTGTACAAGCGGCTAACTACAATGAGCAGTACTTC. Amino acids: CASSVQAANYNEQYF.

The chain links TRBV28 to TRBJ1-2, with D perhaps matching TRBD1 (6 bases). The germline CDR1 and CDR2 sequences are MDHEN and SYDVKM. CDR3 length equals 14 residues. Deletions cut 3 bases from V and 5 bases from J, with 13 bases between. The CDR3 sequence: CASSLGDRSYGYTF. The CDR3 nucleotides are TGTGCCAGCAGTTTGGGTGACAGGTCTTATGGCTACACCTTC.

This clonotype was detected ten times or more. V is TRBV11-2 and J is TRBJ2-1, with D possibly TRBD1 on 5 matching bases. CDR1 SGHAT and CDR2 FQNNGV come from the germline V gene. The germline V and J ends were trimmed by 1 base and 0 bases, with 10 bases remaining between them. The CDR3 is made up of 16 amino acids. The CDR3: CASSLVRATSYNEQFF. The CDR3 nucleotides are TGTGCCAGCAGCTTAGTCAGGGCTACCTCCTACAATGAGCAGTTCTTC.

The chain uses TRBV19 and TRBJ2-7; D is possibly TRBD2 (5 bases). The V end was cut by 2 bases, the J end by 0 bases, with 11 bases between. The CDR3 is 15 amino acids. Germline loops: CDR1 LNHDA, CDR2 SQIVND (reference sequence). The CDR3 reads CASSIQAVASYEQYF. CDR3 bases: TGTGCCAGTAGTATACAAGCGGTCGCCTCCTACGAGCAGTACTTC.

This clonotype was observed a few times. J is TRBJ1-1 and V is TRBV28; tentative D call: TRBD1 (6 bases). The germline V gene has CDR1 MDHEN and CDR2 SYDVKM. The CDR3 consists of 14 residues. V was trimmed by 4 bases and J by 5 bases, leaving 14 bases between them. The CDR3 loop is CASSSSGGPTEAFF. CDR3 nucleotides: TGTGCCAGCAGTTCCTCGGGGGGCCCAACTGAAGCTTTCTTT.

This clonotype has a count of ten or more. This chain joins TRBV7-9 and TRBJ2-7; the match to TRBD2 covers 10 bases. The germline V gene encodes CDR1 SEHNR and CDR2 FQNEAQ (reference sequence). The junction had 7 bases not matched to a gene; V was cut back by 5 bases and J by 3 bases. The CDR3 length is 15 residues. The CDR3 sequence is CASSPQLAGLYEQYF. CDR3 coding DNA: TGTGCCAGCAGCCCGCAACTAGCGGGACTCTACGAGCAGTACTTC.

Only a few counts were recorded for this clonotype. The chain has TRBV27 and TRBJ2-2, with 10 nucleotides matching TRBD2. The CDR3 totals 17 residues. V lost 2 bases, J lost 6 bases, and 9 bases stayed unmatched. The germline gives CDR1 MNHEY, CDR2 SMNVEV (reference sequence). The CDR3 bases are TGTGCCAGCAGTTTAAGCGGGAGGGCCGGTATGGCCGGGGAGCTGTTTTTT. Translating it yields CASSLSGRAGMAGELFF.

The gene calls are TRBV28 and TRBJ2-3, with TRBD1 identical over 9 bases. This CDR3 has 16 amino acids. V was pared by 6 bases and J by 1 base, with 8 bases of the junction left unmatched. CDR1 and CDR2 from the germline V gene are MDHEN and SYDVKM. CDR3 protein: CASSSLTGGGTDTQYF. DNA for the CDR3: TGTGCCAGCAGCTCCCTTACAGGGGGCGGCACAGATACGCAGTATTTT. The full variable domain, completed using reference TRBV28 and TRBJ2-3, is DVKVTQSSRYLVKRTGEKVFLECVQDMDHENMFWYRQDPGLGLRLIYFSYDVKMKEKGDIPEGYSVSREKKERFSLILESASTNQTSMYLCASSSLTGGGTDTQYFGPGTRLTVL.

This clonotype was counted many times. The chain carries TRBV12-5 and TRBJ2-3, with D perhaps TRBD2 (6 bases). The V end lost 4 bases, the J end lost 1 base, and 6 bases lay between the germline ends. Germline V gene sequence: CDR1 LGHNT, CDR2 FRNRAP. This CDR3 is built from 13 residues. The CDR3 sequence: CASGSGGTDTQYF. CDR3 nucleotides: TGTGCTAGTGGTTCGGGAGGCACAGATACGCAGTATTTT. The variable domain in full, with the rest retrieved from reference TRBV12-5 and TRBJ2-3, is DARVTQTPRHKVTEMGQEVTMRCQPILGHNTVFWYRQTMMQGLELLAYFRNRAPLDDSGMPKDRFSAEMPDATLATLKIQPSEPRDSAVYFCASGSGGTDTQYFGPGTRLTVL.

The table lists this clonotype with many counts. The gene calls are TRBV28 and TRBJ2-5, with TRBD1 matching 10 bases. V shed 5 bases, J shed 5 bases, and the junction held 8 bases outside the gene matches. CDR1 and CDR2 (germline): MDHEN, SYDVKM. The CDR3 has 15 residues. CDR3 DNA: TGTGCCAGCAGTGCTACCGGGACAGGGGCTGAGACCCAGTACTTC. The encoded protein is CASSATGTGAETQYF.

V is TRBV4-1 and J is TRBJ1-3, with a tentative D call TRBD1 (5 bases). Germline loops: CDR1 MGHRA, CDR2 YSYEKL. Trimming shortened V by 2 bases and J by 7 bases, and 15 bases separated the two germline ends. CDR3 length equals 15 residues. The CDR3 is CASSQPFGGNNTIYF. For the CDR3, the DNA is TGCGCCAGCAGCCAACCTTTCGGGGGGAATAACACCATATATTTT.

This clonotype has ten or more counts. The chain has TRBV11-2 and TRBJ2-5; D might be TRBD1 (6 bases). Trimming cost V 3 bases and J 5 bases, with 13 bases left between them. The CDR3 length is 14 residues. Germline assignment: CDR1 SGHAT and CDR2 FQNNGV. The CDR3 loop reads CASSFYRAGETQYF. CDR3 coding DNA: TGTGCCAGCAGCTTTTACAGGGCTGGGGAGACCCAGTACTTC. Combining the CDR3 with reference TRBV11-2 and TRBJ2-5 gives the whole variable domain EAGVAQSPRYKIIEKRQSVAFWCNPISGHATLYWYQQILGQGPKLLIQFQNNGVVDDSQLPKDRFSAERLKGVDSTLKIQPAKLEDSAVYLCASSFYRAGETQYFGPGTRLLVL.

Only a few counts were recorded for this clonotype. The rearrangement links TRBV4-1 to TRBJ1-5; D gene ambiguous. CDR3 length: 13 residues. Trimming cost V 4 bases and J 8 bases, with 12 bases left between them. CDR1 is MGHRA and CDR2 is YSYEKL in the germline V gene. CDR3 protein: CASSLSRGEPQHF. CDR3 coding DNA: TGCGCCAGCAGCCTATCTCGGGGAGAGCCCCAGCATTTT.

This clonotype was counted ten times or more. The chain employs TRBV2 and TRBJ2-1, with 12 positions matching TRBD2. Germline V gene lookup returns CDR1 SNHLY and CDR2 FYNNEI. The CDR3 extends over 19 amino acids. Unmatched junction bases numbered 12, after V lost 6 bases and J lost 0 bases. The DNA for the CDR3 is TGTGCCAGCAGCTTGACTAGCGGGAGAGGTGGGCGCTCCTACAATGAGCAGTTCTTC. Translating gives CASSLTSGRGGRSYNEQFF.

This clonotype appeared many times. CDR3 region: CASSDRYNEQFF. CDR3 coding DNA: TGTGCCAGCAGCGACAGGTACAATGAGCAGTTCTTC. The rearrangement joins TRBV6-1 to TRBJ2-1; tentative D call: TRBD1 (6 bases). Germline CDR1 MNHNS, CDR2 SASEGT. Trimming shortened V by 6 bases and J by 4 bases, and 7 bases separated the two germline ends. The CDR3 spans 12 residues.

This clonotype was counted at least ten times. The rearrangement uses TRBV20-1 and TRBJ2-1, with 11 bases that match TRBD2. CDR1 DFQATT and CDR2 SNEGSKA come from the germline V gene (reference sequence). The CDR3 covers 17 residues. The J segment lost 9 bases and the V segment lost 1 base, leaving 14 bases of the junction unmatched. The CDR3 region has the DNA TGCAGTGCTAGAGCCCGTAGCGGGAGGGCCACCGACACTGAGCAGTTCTTC. Amino acids: CSARARSGRATDTEQFF.

The rearrangement links TRBV4-1 to TRBJ1-1; tentatively, D is TRBD1 (6 bases). This CDR3 spans 14 amino acids. CDR1 is MGHRA, CDR2 YSYEKL, per germline. The germline V and J ends were trimmed by 0 bases and 2 bases, with 7 bases remaining between them. CDR3 protein: CASSQETGNTEAFF. In nucleotides, the CDR3 is TGCGCCAGCAGCCAAGAGACAGGCAACACTGAAGCTTTCTTT.

This clonotype has at least ten counts. The V and J genes are TRBV28 and TRBJ2-3, with D hard to call. Trimming stripped 6 bases from V and 0 bases from J, with 13 bases between. Germline assignment: CDR1 MDHEN and CDR2 SYDVKM. CDR3 length: 15 amino acids. CDR3 DNA sequence: TGTGCCAGCAGCCTCACCCTGGCGAGCACAGATACGCAGTATTTT. Encoded protein: CASSLTLASTDTQYF.